This TCR beta chain was sequenced in a study of shared T cell receptors in the human thymus. TCRdb's copy holds only in-frame clones and misses some; the assay was immunoSEQ multiplex PCR. The table includes about 380,000 clones, over 90% detected once. The V gene lost 1 base and the J gene lost 0 bases, with 4 bases spanning the gap. This CDR3 is built from 13 residues. Germline V gives CDR1 SGHDT, CDR2 YYEEEE. V gene TRBV5-6 combines with J gene TRBJ2-5; D gene uncertain. Sequencing was performed on thymocytes. This clonotype was obtained from a human donor. The CDR3 loop is CASSLTHQETQYF. CDR3 nucleotides: TGTGCCAGCAGCTTGACACACCAAGAGACCCAGTACTTC.